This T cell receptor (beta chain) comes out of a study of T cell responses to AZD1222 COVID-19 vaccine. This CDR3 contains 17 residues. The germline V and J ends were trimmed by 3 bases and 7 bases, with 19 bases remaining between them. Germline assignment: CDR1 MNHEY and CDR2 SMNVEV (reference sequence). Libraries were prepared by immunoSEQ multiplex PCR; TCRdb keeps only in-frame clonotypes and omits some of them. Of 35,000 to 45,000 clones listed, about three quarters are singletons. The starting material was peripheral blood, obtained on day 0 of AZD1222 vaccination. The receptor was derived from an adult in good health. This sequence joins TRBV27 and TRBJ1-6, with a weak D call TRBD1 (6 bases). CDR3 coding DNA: TGTGCCAGCAGTTTCCGCGGACAGAGCGAGGGAAATTCACCCCTCCACTTT. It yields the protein CASSFRGQSEGNSPLHF.